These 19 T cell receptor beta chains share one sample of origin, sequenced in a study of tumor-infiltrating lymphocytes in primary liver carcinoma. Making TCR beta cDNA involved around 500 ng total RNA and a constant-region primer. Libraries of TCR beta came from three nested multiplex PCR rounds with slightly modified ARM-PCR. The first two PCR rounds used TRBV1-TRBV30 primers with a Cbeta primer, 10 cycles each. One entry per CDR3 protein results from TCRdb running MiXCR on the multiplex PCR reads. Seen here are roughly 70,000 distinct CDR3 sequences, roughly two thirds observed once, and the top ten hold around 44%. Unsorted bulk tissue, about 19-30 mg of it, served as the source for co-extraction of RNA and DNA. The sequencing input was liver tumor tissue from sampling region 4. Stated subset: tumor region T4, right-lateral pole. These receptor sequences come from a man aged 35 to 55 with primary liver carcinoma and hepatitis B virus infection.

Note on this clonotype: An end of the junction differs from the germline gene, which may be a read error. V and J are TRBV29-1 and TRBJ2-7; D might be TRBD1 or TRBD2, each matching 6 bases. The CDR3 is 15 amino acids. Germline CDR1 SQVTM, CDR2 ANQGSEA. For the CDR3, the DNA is TGCAGTGCTAGGACGATGGGGGGCGTAATCTACGAGCAGAACTTC. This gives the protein CSARTMGGVIYEQNF.

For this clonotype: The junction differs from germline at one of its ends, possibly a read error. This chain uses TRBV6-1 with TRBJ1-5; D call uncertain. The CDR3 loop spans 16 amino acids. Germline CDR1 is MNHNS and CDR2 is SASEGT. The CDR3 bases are TGTGCCAGTAGTGAAGGAGGGCGCGAGAGCAATCAGCCCCAGCATTTT. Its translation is CASSEGGRESNQPQHF.

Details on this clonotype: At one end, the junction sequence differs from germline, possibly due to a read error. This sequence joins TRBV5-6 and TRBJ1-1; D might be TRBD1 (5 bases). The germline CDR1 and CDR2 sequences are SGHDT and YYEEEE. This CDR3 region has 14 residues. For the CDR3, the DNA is TGTGCCAGCACCTTGCAGGGCTTGAACACTGAAGGTTTCTTT. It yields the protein CASTLQGLNTEGFF. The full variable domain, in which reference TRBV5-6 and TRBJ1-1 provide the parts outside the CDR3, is DAGVTQSPTHLIKTRGQQVTLRCSPKSGHDTVSWYQQALGQGPQFIFQYYEEEERQRGNFPDRFSGHQFPNYSSELNVNALLLGDSALYLCASTLQGLNTEGFFGQGTRLTVV.

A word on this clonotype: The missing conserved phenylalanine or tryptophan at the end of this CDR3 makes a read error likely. The CDR3 protein is CANSPTRNTGELFI. DNA for the CDR3: TGTGCCAACAGCCCCACGAGGAACACCGGGGAGCTGTTTATT. The chain is built from TRBV14 and TRBJ2-2; D gene ambiguous. Looked up from germline, CDR1 is SGHDN and CDR2 is FVKESK. The CDR3 totals 14 residues.

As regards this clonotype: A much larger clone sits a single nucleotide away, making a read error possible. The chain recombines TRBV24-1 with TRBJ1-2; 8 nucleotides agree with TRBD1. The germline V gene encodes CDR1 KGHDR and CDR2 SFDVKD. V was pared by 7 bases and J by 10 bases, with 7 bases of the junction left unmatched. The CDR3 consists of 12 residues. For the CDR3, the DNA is TGTGCCACCAGCGGACAGGGCTGGGACTACACCTTC. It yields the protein CATSGQGWDYTF.

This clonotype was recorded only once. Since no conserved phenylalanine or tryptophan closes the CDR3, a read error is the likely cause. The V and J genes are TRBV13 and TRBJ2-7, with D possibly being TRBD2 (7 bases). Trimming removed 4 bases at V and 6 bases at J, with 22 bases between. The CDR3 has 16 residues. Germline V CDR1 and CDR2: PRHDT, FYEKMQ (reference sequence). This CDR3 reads CASSSRGGSFYLEQYL. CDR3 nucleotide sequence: TGTGCCAGCAGCTCCAGGGGCGGGAGCTTTTATCTCGAGCAGTACTTA.

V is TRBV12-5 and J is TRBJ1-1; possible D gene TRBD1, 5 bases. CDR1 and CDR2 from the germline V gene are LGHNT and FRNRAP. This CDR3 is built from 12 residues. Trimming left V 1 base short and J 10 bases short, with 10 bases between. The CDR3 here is CASGLGQGRAFF. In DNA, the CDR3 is TGTGCTAGTGGTTTGGGTCAGGGCCGAGCTTTCTTT.

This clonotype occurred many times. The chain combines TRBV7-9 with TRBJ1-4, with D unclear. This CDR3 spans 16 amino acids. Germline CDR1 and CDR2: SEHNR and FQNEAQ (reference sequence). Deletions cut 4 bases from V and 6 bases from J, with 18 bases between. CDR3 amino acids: CASSSSVRRVDEKLFF. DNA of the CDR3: TGTGCCAGCAGCTCATCCGTCAGGAGAGTCGATGAAAAACTGTTTTTT. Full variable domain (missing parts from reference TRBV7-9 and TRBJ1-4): DTGVSQNPRHKITKRGQNVTFRCDPISEHNRLYWYRQTLGQGPEFLTYFQNEAQLEKSRLLSDRFSAERPKGSFSTLEIQRTEQGDSAMYLCASSSSVRRVDEKLFFGSGTQLSVL.

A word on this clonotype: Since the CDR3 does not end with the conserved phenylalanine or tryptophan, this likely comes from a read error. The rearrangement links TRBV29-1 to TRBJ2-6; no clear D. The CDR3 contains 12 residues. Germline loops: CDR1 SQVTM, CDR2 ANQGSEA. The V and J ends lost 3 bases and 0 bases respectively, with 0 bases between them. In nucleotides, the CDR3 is TGCAGCGTTGACTCTGGGGCCAACGTCCTGACTTTA. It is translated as CSVDSGANVLTL.

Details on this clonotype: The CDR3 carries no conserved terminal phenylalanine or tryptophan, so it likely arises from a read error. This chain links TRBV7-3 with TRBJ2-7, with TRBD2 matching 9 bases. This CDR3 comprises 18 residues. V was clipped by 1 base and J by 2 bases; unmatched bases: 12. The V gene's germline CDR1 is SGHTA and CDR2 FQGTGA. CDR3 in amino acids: CASSLKVSGAGGAYEQYY. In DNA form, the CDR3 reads TGTGCCAGCAGCTTAAAGGTCTCAGGTGCGGGAGGGGCCTACGAGCAGTACTAC.

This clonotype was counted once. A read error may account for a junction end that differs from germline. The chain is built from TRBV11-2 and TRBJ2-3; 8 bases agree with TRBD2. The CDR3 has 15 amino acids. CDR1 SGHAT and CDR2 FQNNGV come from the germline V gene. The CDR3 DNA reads TGTGCCAGCAGCACCGGGACTAGTGGCACAGATATGCAGTATTTC. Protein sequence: CASSTGTSGTDMQYF.

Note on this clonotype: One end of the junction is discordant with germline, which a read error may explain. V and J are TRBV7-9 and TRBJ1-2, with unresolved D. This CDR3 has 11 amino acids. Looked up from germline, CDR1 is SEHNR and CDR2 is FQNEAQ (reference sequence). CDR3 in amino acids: CASSSAWFHSF. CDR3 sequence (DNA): TGTGCCAGCAGCTCCGCTTGGTTTCACAGCTTC.

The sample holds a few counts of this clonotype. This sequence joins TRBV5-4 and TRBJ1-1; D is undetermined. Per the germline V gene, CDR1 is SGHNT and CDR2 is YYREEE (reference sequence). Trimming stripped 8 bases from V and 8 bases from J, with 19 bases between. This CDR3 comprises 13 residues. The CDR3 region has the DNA TGTGCCAGTAGATTGGCAGGAATACCCGAAGCTTTCTTT. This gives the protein CASRLAGIPEAFF.

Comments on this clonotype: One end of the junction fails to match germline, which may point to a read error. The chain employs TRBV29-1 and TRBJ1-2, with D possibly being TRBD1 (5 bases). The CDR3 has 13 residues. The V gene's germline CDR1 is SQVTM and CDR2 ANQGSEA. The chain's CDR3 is CRVVLRGDYGYTF. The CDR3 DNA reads TGCAGGGTTGTCTTAAGAGGGGACTATGGCTACACCTTC.

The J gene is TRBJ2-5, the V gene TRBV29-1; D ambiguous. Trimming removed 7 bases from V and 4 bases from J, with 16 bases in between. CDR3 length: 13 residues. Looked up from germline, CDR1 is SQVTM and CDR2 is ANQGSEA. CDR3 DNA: TGCAGCGGCATGCAGGTGACGGGAGAGACCCAGTACTTC. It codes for CSGMQVTGETQYF.

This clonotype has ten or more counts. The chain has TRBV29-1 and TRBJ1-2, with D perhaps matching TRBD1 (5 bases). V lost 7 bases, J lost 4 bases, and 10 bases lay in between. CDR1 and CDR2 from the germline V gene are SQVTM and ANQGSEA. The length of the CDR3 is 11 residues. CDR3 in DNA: TGCAGCGACGACAGCGGCTATGGCTACACCTTC. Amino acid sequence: CSDDSGYGYTF. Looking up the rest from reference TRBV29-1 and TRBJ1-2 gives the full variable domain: SAVISQKPSRDICQRGTSLTIQCQVDSQVTMMFWYRQQPGQSLTLIATANQGSEATYESGFVIDKFPISRPNLTFSTLTVSNMSPEDSSIYLCSDDSGYGYTFGSGTRLTVV.

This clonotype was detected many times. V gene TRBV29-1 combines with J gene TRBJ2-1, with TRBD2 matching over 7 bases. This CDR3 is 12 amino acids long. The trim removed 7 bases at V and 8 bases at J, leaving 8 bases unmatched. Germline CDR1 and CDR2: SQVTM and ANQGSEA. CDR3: CSGVREVDEQFF. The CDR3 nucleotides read TGCAGCGGGGTACGGGAGGTCGATGAGCAGTTCTTC.

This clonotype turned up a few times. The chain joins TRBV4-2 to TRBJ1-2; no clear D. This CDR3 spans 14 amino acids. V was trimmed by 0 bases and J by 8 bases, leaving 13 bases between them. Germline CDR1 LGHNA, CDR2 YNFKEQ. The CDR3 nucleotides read TGTGCCAGCAGCCAAGAAGTAAGGTCTCGGGGCTACACCTTC. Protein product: CASSQEVRSRGYTF.

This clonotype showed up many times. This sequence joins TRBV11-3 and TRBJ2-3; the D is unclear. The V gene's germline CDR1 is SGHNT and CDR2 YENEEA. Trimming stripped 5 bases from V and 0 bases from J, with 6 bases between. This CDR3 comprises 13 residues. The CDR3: CASSQISTDTQYF. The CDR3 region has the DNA TGTGCCAGCAGCCAAATAAGCACAGATACGCAGTATTTT.